Sequencing of this TCR gamma chain was carried out in a study of γδ T cells in repeated Plasmodium falciparum infection. As for the study in general: Age- and gender-matched Australian children served as comparison for malaria-exposed Malian children. Study results and caveats: Vgamma9/Vdelta2+ repertoires stayed stably polyclonal over time and infection. Repeated controlled infections reportedly drove waves of new clonotype selection in Vdelta2-negative, mostly Vdelta1+, gammadelta repertoires.

This clone was detected only a few times. The antigen is unknown. A far larger clone is one base from this, pointing to a likely read error. This specimen includes other DNA sequences encoding the same CDR3. Per the germline V gene, CDR1 is GITISATS and CDR2 is ISYDGTV (reference sequence). Losses at the gene ends were 1 base for V and 7 bases for J; bases not matched to a gene: 7. The CDR3 is 13 residues long. Bulk repertoires came from Vgamma9/Vdelta2+ or Vdelta2-negative gammadelta T cells flow-sorted from PBMC. TCRdb re-processed the multiplex PCR reads via CATT. Of about 30,000 gamma-chain clones detected, almost 1.5% appear once; the ten largest clones hold roughly a fifth.

Sequencing input: gamma-delta T cells from blood. This rearrangement joins TRGV9 to TRGJ1 or TRGJ2. The J gene was missing in TCRdb and was found by matching the end of the DNA to germline. The receptor was isolated from a pool of human donors (malaria-infected and uninfected, not separated). This CDR3 reads CALWEVPLYKKLF. The CDR3, as DNA: TGTGCCTTGTGGGAGGTACCATTGTATAAGAAACTCTTT.